Detailed here is one T cell receptor beta chain. In the study's own analysis: Estimated nucleated cell counts came from reference gene primer amplification. The repertoire was sequenced with immunoSEQ multiplex PCR; TCRdb's copy has only in-frame clones and lacks some. The DNA was the basis for D and trimming; V, J and clone size are from that table. Of roughly 120,000 clones in the sample, roughly 80% were seen once. The sample belongs to a study of blood T cell repertoires in COVID-19. Study context: The samples span acute and convalescent COVID-19 from the United States, Italy and Spain. PBMCs, B-cell-depleted T cells, or T cells were the source of the cDNA or gDNA that made up the material.

The TCR was taken from a man between 70 and 80 years old with acute or convalescent COVID-19. Sequenced input: peripheral blood.

DNA of the CDR3: TGTGCCAGCAGGAGGACAGGCCTCGACGGCTACACCTTC. The encoded protein is CASRRTGLDGYTF. V gene TRBV12-3 or TRBV12-4 combines with J gene TRBJ1-2, with 7 bases matching TRBD1. Trimming removed 6 bases from V and 8 bases from J; junction bases left unmatched: 9. This CDR3 region has 13 residues.